A single sample is the source of the 27 T cell receptor beta chains below, sequenced in a study of blood T cell repertoires in COVID-19 (dated by TCRdb to 2020 to 2021). Libraries were constructed by the immunoSEQ multiplex PCR assay. In TCRdb, the immuneACCESS table is reduced to in-frame sequences with V and J assigned. These tables do not hold every clone; where another copy was compared, an unresolved V gene accounts for under half, and the others remain unexplained. The table for this sample lists some 400,000 clones; 81% of them were counted only once. About 1.2% of the sample is taken by the ten largest. Sequenced: peripheral blood. The source of these receptors is a human donor with acute or convalescent COVID-19. The donor label of this sample is uncertain.

This clone was seen once. The V gene is TRBV18, the J gene TRBJ2-1; 11 positions agree with TRBD2. Per germline, CDR1 KGHSH and CDR2 LQKENI. Trimming took 6 bases from V and 3 from J; bases not matched to a gene: 10. This CDR3 spans 17 amino acids. CDR3 amino acids: CASSGNSGRGNYNEQFF. The CDR3 region has the DNA TGTGCCAGCTCGGGTAATAGCGGGAGGGGGAACTACAATGAGCAGTTCTTC. Full variable domain (remainder filled in from reference TRBV18 and TRBJ2-1): NAGVMQNPRHLVRRRGQEARLRCSPMKGHSHVYWYRQLPEEGLKFMVYLQKENIIDESGMPKERFSAEFPKEGPSILRIQQVVRGDSAAYFCASSGNSGRGNYNEQFFGPGTRLTVL.

The chain employs TRBV6-1 and TRBJ2-1; 11 bases align to TRBD2. The CDR3 runs to 16 residues. CDR1 is MNHNS and CDR2 is SASEGT in the germline V gene. With V trimmed by 3 bases and J by 7 bases, 8 bases remained unmatched. This CDR3 reads CASSEIAGGRGNEQFF. The CDR3 coding sequence is TGTGCCAGCAGTGAGATAGCGGGAGGGAGGGGTAATGAGCAGTTCTTC.

The V gene is TRBV18, the J gene TRBJ2-2; TRBD1 agrees at 8 bases. CDR3 length: 15 amino acids. CDR1 is KGHSH and CDR2 is LQKENI in the germline V gene. Trimming removed 5 bases from V and 1 base from J; junction bases left unmatched: 3. CDR3: CASSTGTGNTGELFF. CDR3 sequence (DNA): TGTGCCAGCTCAACCGGGACAGGGAACACCGGGGAGCTGTTTTTT.

The chain has TRBV5-1 and TRBJ2-1; 7 bases line up with TRBD1. With V trimmed by 0 bases and J by 6 bases, 3 bases remained unmatched. This CDR3 contains 14 residues. Looked up from germline, CDR1 is SGHRS and CDR2 is YFSETQ. CDR3: CASSLGDSTNEQFF. DNA of the CDR3: TGCGCCAGCAGCTTGGGGGACAGCACCAATGAGCAGTTCTTC.

The sample holds a few counts of this clone. J is TRBJ1-1 and V is TRBV29-1; D is undetermined. Trimming removed 5 bases from V and 6 bases from J, with 7 bases in between. Germline CDR1 and CDR2: SQVTM and ANQGSEA. The CDR3 length is 10 residues. The CDR3 loop is CSVQDAEAFF. The CDR3, as DNA: TGCAGCGTTCAGGATGCTGAAGCTTTCTTT.

This clone was picked up a small number of times. The gene calls are TRBV18 and TRBJ1-1; the match to TRBD1 covers 8 bases. The CDR3 has 17 amino acids. Looked up from germline, CDR1 is KGHSH and CDR2 is LQKENI. J was trimmed by 1 base and V by 4 bases; bases with no gene match: 11. CDR3 loop: CASSLLLADRGNTEAFF. DNA of the CDR3: TGTGCCAGCTCACTACTGTTGGCAGACAGGGGGAACACTGAAGCTTTCTTT.

The V and J genes are TRBV6-5 and TRBJ1-6, with 9 bases fitting TRBD1. Germline V gene data show CDR1 as MNHEY and CDR2 as SVGAGI. The CDR3 contains 16 residues. Unmatched junction bases numbered 6, after V lost 2 bases and J lost 7 bases. The CDR3 spells CASSYGGDRANSPLHF. The CDR3 region has the DNA TGTGCCAGCAGTTACGGAGGGGACAGGGCGAATTCACCCCTCCACTTT.

The rearrangement joins TRBV18 to TRBJ1-1; 8 bases agree with TRBD1. Germline-derived CDR1 and CDR2 are KGHSH and LQKENI. The CDR3 is 14 amino acids. V gave up 5 bases and J gave up 5 bases; unmatched junction bases: 7. The CDR3 nucleotides read TGTGCCAGCTCAAGAACGACAGGGGTAACTGAAGCTTTCTTT. It translates to CASSRTTGVTEAFF.

The chain couples TRBV5-1 to TRBJ1-1; D call uncertain. The V and J ends lost 0 bases and 1 base respectively, with 10 bases between them. The CDR3 has 15 residues. The V gene's germline CDR1 is SGHRS and CDR2 YFSETQ. The CDR3 DNA reads TGCGCCAGCAGCTTGGGTTTCCGGTCGAACACTGAAGCTTTCTTT. It codes for CASSLGFRSNTEAFF.

Points on this clone: Other DNA sequences within the sample encode an identical CDR3. This chain links TRBV12-3 or TRBV12-4 with TRBJ1-1; 9 bases are shared with TRBD1. The CDR3 sequence is 13 residues long. Trimming took 1 base from V and 11 from J; bases not matched to a gene: 5. Here the CDR3 DNA reads TGTGCCAGCAGTTTAGGGGGGACAGGGTCGGCTTTCTTT. This gives the protein CASSLGGTGSAFF.

This clone appeared a single time. The chain links TRBV19 to TRBJ2-7; 8 nucleotides agree with TRBD1. After removal of 6 bases from V and 0 bases from J, the junction contained 10 bases not matched to a gene. The length of the CDR3 is 16 residues. The germline CDR1 and CDR2 sequences are LNHDA and SQIVND (reference sequence). CDR3 loop: CASSLRPGQASYEQYF. The DNA for the CDR3 is TGTGCCAGTAGCCTGAGACCGGGACAGGCCTCCTACGAGCAGTACTTC.

The genes are TRBV5-5 and TRBJ1-5; no clear D gene. Per germline, CDR1 SGHKS and CDR2 YYEKEE (reference sequence). V was shortened by 0 bases and J by 6 bases, with 13 bases between the two germline ends. This CDR3 comprises 15 residues. The CDR3 coding sequence is TGTGCCAGCAGCTTGGATTTTTTGACAATTCAGCCCCAGCATTTT. This encodes CASSLDFLTIQPQHF.

This chain uses TRBV11-2 with TRBJ2-1; TRBD2 matches 7 bases. CDR1 and CDR2 (germline): SGHAT, FQNNGV. Germline trimming cut 5 bases from V and 7 bases from J; bases unmatched to any gene: 8. The CDR3 is 14 amino acids. The CDR3 region is CASSPGWGGNEQFF. The CDR3 DNA sequence: TGTGCCAGCAGCCCAGGGTGGGGGGGAAATGAGCAGTTCTTC. The entire variable domain, with the rest obtained from reference TRBV11-2 and TRBJ2-1, is as follows: EAGVAQSPRYKIIEKRQSVAFWCNPISGHATLYWYQQILGQGPKLLIQFQNNGVVDDSQLPKDRFSAERLKGVDSTLKIQPAKLEDSAVYLCASSPGWGGNEQFFGPGTRLTVL.

This chain joins TRBV7-9 and TRBJ1-2; possible D gene TRBD1, 5 bases. Germline lookup yields CDR1 SEHNR and CDR2 FQNEAQ (reference sequence). CDR3 length equals 14 residues. V lost 6 bases and J lost 2, with 13 bases in between. The CDR3 DNA reads TGTGCCAGCAGGCCTACAGGAGACAACTATGGCTACACCTTC. It is translated as CASRPTGDNYGYTF.

The V call is TRBV18, the J call TRBJ2-3, with D possibly being TRBD1 (5 bases). The germline V gene encodes CDR1 KGHSH and CDR2 LQKENI. There are 15 residues in the CDR3. Trimming cost V 5 bases and J 0 bases, with 12 bases left between them. The CDR3 loop is CASSYLGASTDTQYF. The CDR3 coding sequence is TGTGCCAGCTCATACCTAGGGGCTAGCACAGATACGCAGTATTTT.

Concerning this clone itself: It may be a read error: a sequence one base away is much more abundant. The V call is TRBV2, the J call TRBJ2-7; perhaps TRBD1 as D (6 bases). Trimming removed 5 bases from V and 3 bases from J, with 8 bases in between. The CDR3 spans 12 residues. Germline assignment: CDR1 SNHLY and CDR2 FYNNEI. The CDR3 here is CASSLDSYEQYF. In DNA, the CDR3 is TGTGCCAGCAGTCTGGACAGCTACGAGCAGTACTTC. Together with reference TRBV2 and TRBJ2-7, the CDR3 gives the full variable domain: EPEVTQTPSHQVTQMGQEVILRCVPISNHLYFYWYRQILGQKVEFLVSFYNNEISEKSEIFDDQFSVERPDGSNFTLKIRSTKLEDSAMYFCASSLDSYEQYFGPGTRLTVT.

This clone occurred a few times. The chain recombines TRBV3-1 (or the pseudogene TRBV3-2) with TRBJ2-2; D remains unclear. Trimming removed 4 bases at V and 0 bases at J, with 12 bases between. This CDR3 spans 16 amino acids. The germline gives CDR1 LGHDT, CDR2 YNNKEL (reference sequence). The CDR3 nucleotides are TGTGCCAGCAGCCCGACCCATACAGCGAACACCGGGGAGCTGTTTTTT. This encodes CASSPTHTANTGELFF.

This clone came up a few times. The chain carries TRBV10-1 and TRBJ2-3; possibly TRBD2 for D (5 bases). CDR1 is WNHNN, CDR2 SYGVQD, per germline (reference sequence). The V gene lost 2 bases and the J gene lost 0 bases, with 12 bases spanning the gap. This CDR3 spans 16 amino acids. CDR3: CASSELPRGSTDTQYF. CDR3 coding DNA: TGCGCCAGCAGTGAGCTACCGAGAGGGAGCACAGATACGCAGTATTTT.

The rearrangement joins TRBV19 to TRBJ1-2; 8 bases agree with TRBD1. CDR1 is LNHDA, CDR2 SQIVND, per germline (reference sequence). Losses at the gene ends were 4 bases for V and 6 bases for J; bases not matched to a gene: 7. The CDR3 sequence is 14 residues long. CDR3 residues: CASSNDRGTDGYTF. CDR3 sequence (DNA): TGTGCCAGTAGTAATGACAGGGGCACGGATGGCTACACCTTC.

The chain combines TRBV5-4 with TRBJ2-1; a weak D match, TRBD1 (6 bases). This CDR3 is 16 amino acids long. Germline assignment: CDR1 SGHNT and CDR2 YYREEE (reference sequence). V lost 0 bases, J lost 7 bases, and 17 bases lay in between. CDR3 sequence: CASSLDVGGIRNEQFF. The DNA for the CDR3 is TGTGCCAGCAGCTTGGATGTAGGGGGAATTAGGAATGAGCAGTTCTTC.

This chain joins TRBV19 and TRBJ1-2; possible D gene TRBD1, 6 bases. The CDR3 extends over 14 amino acids. Looked up from germline, CDR1 is LNHDA and CDR2 is SQIVND (reference sequence). V was cut by 6 bases and J by 0 bases, with 11 bases left in between. The CDR3 here is CASRFAGANYGYTF. DNA of the CDR3: TGTGCCAGTAGATTCGCAGGGGCTAACTATGGCTACACCTTC.

The V gene is TRBV2, the J gene TRBJ2-6; tentative D call: TRBD2 (7 bases). V dropped 11 bases and J dropped 5 bases, with 19 bases sitting between them. The germline V gene encodes CDR1 SNHLY and CDR2 FYNNEI. The CDR3 has 15 amino acids. CDR3: CAFQRGGPRANVLTF. The DNA for the CDR3 is TGTGCCTTCCAGAGGGGGGGGCCTCGGGCCAACGTCCTGACTTTC. The variable domain in full, completed from reference TRBV2 and TRBJ2-6, reads EPEVTQTPSHQVTQMGQEVILRCVPISNHLYFYWYRQILGQKVEFLVSFYNNEISEKSEIFDDQFSVERPDGSNFTLKIRSTKLEDSAMYFCAFQRGGPRANVLTFGAGSRLTVL.

Note on this clone: Other DNA sequences from this sample encode an identical CDR3 as well. The J gene is TRBJ2-6, the V gene TRBV6-5, with D possibly matching TRBD2 (5 bases). V gave up 2 bases and J gave up 4 bases, with 12 bases separating them. Germline CDR1 reads MNHEY; CDR2 reads SVGAGI. The CDR3 runs 16 residues. The CDR3 sequence is CASSYEGTRGANVLTF. The DNA of the CDR3 is TGTGCCAGCAGTTACGAGGGAACACGGGGGGCCAACGTCCTGACTTTC.

The chain recombines TRBV4-2 with TRBJ2-3; possibly TRBD2 for D (5 bases). The CDR3 covers 14 residues. Deletions cut 4 bases from V and 4 bases from J, with 12 bases between. The germline V gene encodes CDR1 LGHNA and CDR2 YNFKEQ. CDR3 protein: CASSLLETSDTQYF. The DNA for the CDR3 is TGTGCCAGCAGCCTACTAGAGACCTCAGATACGCAGTATTTT.

This clone was detected a few times. CDR3 amino acids: CASSWTGESPLHF. CDR3 DNA sequence: TGTGCCAGCAGCTGGACAGGGGAATCACCCCTCCACTTT. The rearrangement uses TRBV7-9 and TRBJ1-6, with 9 bases aligning to TRBD1. This CDR3 comprises 13 residues. Germline V gives CDR1 SEHNR, CDR2 FQNEAQ (reference sequence). Trimming cost V 4 bases and J 10 bases; bases outside gene matches: 2.

The chain joins TRBV11-2 to TRBJ1-5, with D hard to call. With 3 bases removed from V and 4 bases from J, the gap between germline ends came to 7 bases. This CDR3 contains 13 residues. Germline CDR1 and CDR2: SGHAT and FQNNGV. The CDR3 reads CASSLRENQPQHF. The DNA of the CDR3 is TGTGCCAGCAGCTTGAGGGAGAATCAGCCCCAGCATTTT.

This rearrangement joins TRBV6-1 to TRBJ2-7; D is unresolved. Per the germline V gene, CDR1 is MNHNS and CDR2 is SASEGT. The V end was cut by 4 bases, the J end by 2 bases, with 9 bases between. The CDR3 is 13 amino acids. The CDR3 is CASSAQWAYEQYF. The CDR3 nucleotides are TGTGCCAGCAGTGCACAGTGGGCCTACGAGCAGTACTTC.